The T cell receptor beta chain described here comes from a study of chemoradiotherapy in HPV16-positive cancers (dated 2022 in TCRdb). Turning to the overall study: Using functional T-cell assays on cells from two HPV16-positive patients, the researchers defined candidate HPV-specific T-cell clones and common TCR motifs. The candidate HPV-specific TCRs and motifs were then tracked in TCR repertoires from over 85 patients with HPV-related cancers. The study asked whether T-cell immunity to the HPV oncoproteins E6 and E7 changes during chemoradiotherapy and whether this immunity affects survival. Overall results and qualifications from the work: The survival association was reported for HPV16-positive patients, and the functional definition of HPV-specific T cells was derived from only a couple of HPV16-positive patients. Expansion of candidate HPV-specific clones and E7-related TCR motifs was observed in the tumor microenvironment during treatment, whereas no such expansion was observed for non-HPV-specific T cells. Among HPV16-positive patients, expansion of HPV-responsive T cells during chemoradiotherapy was associated with better recurrence-free survival.

Library creation used the immunoSEQ multiplex PCR assay. In its TCRdb copy, this immuneACCESS table keeps in-frame sequences only and misses some clones. Where compared with another copy, unresolved V genes explain less than half of these, and the others have no known cause. This sample holds approximately 2,000 clones; about 90% were observed only once. The top ten clones comprise roughly 6.7% of the sample. On this clone itself: Its antigen specificity is not known. Base qualities are not provided; no much larger clone lies one nucleotide away.

The cysteine opens and the phenylalanine closes a CDR3 of 15 amino acids. Solely the CDR3 DNA is kept, with 45 bases framed from the first base. Trimming at the junction amounts to 4 bases on V and 5 bases on J, and the germline ends lie 19 bases apart. The germline V gene supplies CDR1 SGDLS and CDR2 YYNGEE. Repertoires were sampled multiple times during chemoradiotherapy, which allowed clonal expansion in the tumor microenvironment to be followed. Here the chain combines TRBV9 and TRBJ2-7, with no reliable assignment of the D segment. Sequencing used tumor tissue, obtained from a patient who underwent chemoradiotherapy. The sequence came from a human donor with HPV-associated anogenital cancer. The CDR3 here reads CASSSPSSIANEQYF. The bases are TGTGCCAGCAGCTCCCCCTCTAGTATAGCTAACGAGCAGTACTTC.